The 14 T cell receptor beta chains below were found in one sample sequenced in a study of blood T cell repertoires in COVID-19. The data were produced by immunoSEQ multiplex PCR, yet TCRdb's version contains in-frame clones alone and is incomplete. The sample contains fewer than 250,000 clones, roughly nine tenths of which appear only once. The sequencing sample was made of peripheral blood. These TCRs come from a woman between 50 and 59 years old with acute or convalescent COVID-19.

This chain connects TRBV7-2 to TRBJ2-2; TRBD2 is a possible D gene (6 bases). CDR3 length equals 16 residues. Per germline, CDR1 SGHTA and CDR2 FQGNSA. Trimming removed 0 bases from V and 4 bases from J, with 12 bases in between. CDR3 amino acids: CASSLAPGRITGELFF. Here the CDR3 DNA reads TGTGCCAGCAGCTTAGCGCCCGGGAGAATCACCGGGGAGCTGTTTTTT.

The gene calls are TRBV7-9 and TRBJ1-5; 8 nucleotides agree with TRBD1. With V trimmed by 5 bases and J by 6 bases, 6 bases remained unmatched. In germline, CDR1 is SEHNR, CDR2 FQNEAQ (reference sequence). The CDR3 length is 14 residues. The CDR3 is CASSLGQGSQPQHF. In nucleotides, the CDR3 is TGTGCCAGCAGCCTCGGACAGGGAAGTCAGCCCCAGCATTTT.

The gene calls are TRBV4-3 and TRBJ1-4; 7 positions match TRBD1. Trimming took 1 base from V and 7 from J; bases not matched to a gene: 9. CDR3 length equals 16 residues. Germline V gene lookup returns CDR1 LGHNA and CDR2 YSLEER. CDR3 in amino acids: CASSQVTTGVGEKLFF. For the CDR3, the DNA is TGCGCCAGCAGCCAAGTCACAACAGGGGTGGGTGAAAAACTGTTTTTT.

This clone was detected once. This chain uses TRBV5-1 with TRBJ1-4, with 12 bases fitting TRBD1. Germline V lookup: CDR1 SGHRS, CDR2 YFSETQ. CDR3 length equals 15 residues. V was pared by 4 bases and J by 5 bases, with 3 bases of the junction left unmatched. This chain's CDR3 is CASSGGQGANEKLFF. For the CDR3, the DNA is TGCGCCAGCAGCGGGGGACAGGGGGCGAATGAAAAACTGTTTTTT.

V is TRBV24-1 and J is TRBJ2-2; no firm D call. In germline, CDR1 is KGHDR, CDR2 SFDVKD. Trimming took off 5 bases at V and 3 bases at J, with 9 bases between the two ends. The CDR3 extends over 14 amino acids. DNA of the CDR3: TGTGCCACCAGTGGTCAGTCCGACACCGGGGAGCTGTTTTTT. Translation gives CATSGQSDTGELFF.

The chain joins TRBV7-9 to TRBJ2-2, with a tentative D call TRBD2 (5 bases). The CDR3 covers 14 residues. Per the germline V gene, CDR1 is SEHNR and CDR2 is FQNEAQ (reference sequence). V was pared by 0 bases and J by 9 bases, with 11 bases between. For the CDR3, the DNA is TGTGCCAGCAGCTTAGCGGGAGAGTGGCGGGAGCTGTTTTTT. This gives the protein CASSLAGEWRELFF.

This chain joins TRBV19 and TRBJ1-2; 8 bases map to TRBD1. This CDR3 spans 12 amino acids. The J segment lost 8 bases and the V segment lost 5 bases, leaving 4 bases of the junction unmatched. Germline CDR1 LNHDA, CDR2 SQIVND (reference sequence). The CDR3 region is CASSDRGDGYTF. The DNA of the CDR3 is TGTGCCAGTAGTGACAGGGGAGACGGCTACACCTTC.

The chain couples TRBV7-2 to TRBJ2-7; D is possibly TRBD1 (6 bases). The germline V gene has CDR1 SGHTA and CDR2 FQGNSA. V shed 4 bases and J shed 0 bases, with 10 bases lying between them. The CDR3 covers 14 residues. The CDR3 reads CASSSDRSSYEQYF. The CDR3 nucleotides read TGTGCCAGCAGCTCTGACAGGAGCTCCTACGAGCAGTACTTC.

The V call is TRBV6-5, the J call TRBJ2-5, with 8 nucleotides matching TRBD2. CDR3 length equals 14 residues. Germline V gene sequence: CDR1 MNHEY, CDR2 SVGAGI. The V gene end was trimmed by 0 bases and the J gene end by 7 bases; junction bases not matched to a gene: 4. The CDR3 sequence: CASSYSSGSLTQYF. The CDR3 coding sequence is TGTGCCAGCAGTTACTCAAGCGGGAGTCTGACCCAGTACTTC.

The rearrangement uses TRBV9 and TRBJ2-2; TRBD1 agrees at 8 bases. CDR1 is SGDLS and CDR2 is YYNGEE in the germline V gene. There are 15 residues in the CDR3. V trimming: 4 bases; J trimming: 3 bases; junction bases outside the gene matches: 5. The CDR3 region has the DNA TGTGCCAGCAGCCCAAGGACAGGGTACACCGGGGAGCTGTTTTTT. Amino acid sequence: CASSPRTGYTGELFF.

This rearrangement joins TRBV5-1 to TRBJ1-3; TRBD1 might be the D (6 bases). Germline CDR1 is SGHRS and CDR2 is YFSETQ. Trimming took off 0 bases at V and 2 bases at J, with 12 bases between the two ends. This CDR3 region has 16 residues. Here the CDR3 DNA reads TGCGCCAGCAGCTTGGTCACACAGGGAGCTGGAAACACCATATATTTT. Translated: CASSLVTQGAGNTIYF.

The chain has TRBV5-6 and TRBJ2-7, with D possibly matching TRBD2 (6 bases). The length of the CDR3 is 18 residues. V lost 4 bases, J lost 2 bases, and 25 bases lay in between. From germline, CDR1 is SGHDT and CDR2 YYEEEE. The CDR3 coding sequence is TGTGCCAGCAGCCCCCCCGGTTGGGGGGTCTTAATTCCCTACGAGCAGTACTTC. As protein: CASSPPGWGVLIPYEQYF.

The rearrangement joins TRBV23-1 to TRBJ2-2; 7 bases are a match to TRBD1. TRBV23-1 is designated an ORF whose function remains uncertain. Trimming at V came to 7 bases and at J to 2 bases, leaving 10 bases not matched to a gene. The CDR3 loop spans 16 amino acids. The CDR3 here is CASNWAGTENTGELFF. CDR3 nucleotide sequence: TGCGCCAGCAATTGGGCCGGGACAGAAAACACCGGGGAGCTGTTTTTT.

The V gene is TRBV7-2, the J gene TRBJ1-4, with 7 nucleotides matching TRBD1. After removal of 1 base from V and 8 bases from J, the junction contained 7 bases not matched to a gene. CDR1 is SGHTA and CDR2 is FQGNSA in the germline V gene. The CDR3 loop spans 15 amino acids. CDR3 sequence (DNA): TGTGCCAGCAGCTTAGGAAGGGGGCGGATAGAAAAACTGTTTTTT. Translating it yields CASSLGRGRIEKLFF.